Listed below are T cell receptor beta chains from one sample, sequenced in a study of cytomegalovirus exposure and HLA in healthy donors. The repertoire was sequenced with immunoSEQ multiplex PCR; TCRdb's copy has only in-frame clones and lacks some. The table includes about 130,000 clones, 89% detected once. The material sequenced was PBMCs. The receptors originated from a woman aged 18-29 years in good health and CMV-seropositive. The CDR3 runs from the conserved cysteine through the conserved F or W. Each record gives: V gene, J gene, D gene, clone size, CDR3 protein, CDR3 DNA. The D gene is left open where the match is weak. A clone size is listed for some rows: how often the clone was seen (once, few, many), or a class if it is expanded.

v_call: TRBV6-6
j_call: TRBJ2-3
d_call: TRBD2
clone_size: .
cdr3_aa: CASSRLAGGVTDTQYF
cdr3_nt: TGTGCCAGCAGTCGACTAGCGGGGGGAGTCACAGATACGCAGTATTTT

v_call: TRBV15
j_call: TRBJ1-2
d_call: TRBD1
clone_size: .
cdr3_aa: CATSREMGATGNYGYTF
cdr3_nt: TGTGCCACCAGCAGAGAGATGGGGGCGACAGGGAACTATGGCTACACCTTC

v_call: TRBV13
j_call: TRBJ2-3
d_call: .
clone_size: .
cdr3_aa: CASSLLDFPLSTDTQYF
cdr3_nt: TGTGCCAGCAGCTTGTTAGACTTTCCACTTAGCACAGATACGCAGTATTTT

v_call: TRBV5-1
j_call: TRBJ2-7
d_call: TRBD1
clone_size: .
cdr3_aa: CASRKGQTYEQYF
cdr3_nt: TGCGCCAGCAGAAAGGGACAGACCTACGAGCAGTACTTC

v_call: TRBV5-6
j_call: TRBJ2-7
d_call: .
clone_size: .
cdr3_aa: CASSFSVQSYEQYF
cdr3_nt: TGTGCCAGCAGCTTTTCAGTCCAGTCCTACGAGCAGTACTTC

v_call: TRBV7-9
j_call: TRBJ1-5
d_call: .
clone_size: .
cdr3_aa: CASSFSSNQPQHF
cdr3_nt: TGTGCCAGCAGCTTTAGTAGCAATCAGCCCCAGCATTTT

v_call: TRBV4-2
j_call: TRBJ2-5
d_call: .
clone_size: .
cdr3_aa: CASSQESSRWLETQYF
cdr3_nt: TGTGCCAGCAGCCAAGAGTCGTCTCGATGGCTGGAGACCCAGTACTTC

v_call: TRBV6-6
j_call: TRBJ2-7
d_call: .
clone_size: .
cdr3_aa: CASSQRQGRSSYEQYF
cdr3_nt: TGTGCCAGCAGCCAACGCCAGGGCAGAAGTTCCTACGAGCAGTACTTC

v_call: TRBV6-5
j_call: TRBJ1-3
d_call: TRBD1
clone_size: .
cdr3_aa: CATFRQGGNTIYF
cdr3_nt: TGTGCCACATTCCGACAGGGAGGAAACACCATATATTTT

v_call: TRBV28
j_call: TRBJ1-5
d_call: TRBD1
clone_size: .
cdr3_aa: CASSLYEGQRNQPQHF
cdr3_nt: TGTGCCAGCAGTTTATACGAGGGACAGAGAAATCAGCCCCAGCATTTT

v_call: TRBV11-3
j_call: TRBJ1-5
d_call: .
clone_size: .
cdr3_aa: CASSLDRQGAVQPQHF
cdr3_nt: TGTGCCAGCAGCTTAGATAGGCAGGGTGCGGTGCAGCCCCAGCATTTT

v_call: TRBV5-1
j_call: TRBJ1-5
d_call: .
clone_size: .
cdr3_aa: CASSEFSNQPQHF
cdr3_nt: TGCGCCAGCAGCGAGTTTAGCAATCAGCCCCAGCATTTT

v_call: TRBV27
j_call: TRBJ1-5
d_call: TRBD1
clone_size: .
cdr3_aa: CASSPYRGRRQPQHF
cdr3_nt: TGTGCCAGCAGTCCTTACAGGGGGCGCCGTCAGCCCCAGCATTTT

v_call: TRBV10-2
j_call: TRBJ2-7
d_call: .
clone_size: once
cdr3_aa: CASSLAVSSYEQYF
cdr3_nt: TGCGCCAGCAGTTTGGCAGTATCGTCCTACGAGCAGTACTTC

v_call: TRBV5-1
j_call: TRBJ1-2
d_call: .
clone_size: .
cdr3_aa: CASSSDYGGYGYTF
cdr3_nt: TGCGCCAGCAGCTCGGACTATGGGGGTTATGGCTACACCTTC

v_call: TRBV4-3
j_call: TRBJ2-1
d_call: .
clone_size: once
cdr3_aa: CASSLIGAGESEQFF
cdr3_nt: TGCGCCAGCAGCCTCATAGGGGCTGGCGAATCGGAGCAGTTCTTC

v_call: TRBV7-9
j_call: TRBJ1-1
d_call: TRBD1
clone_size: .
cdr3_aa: CASSPDRGHTEAFF
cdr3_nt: TGTGCCAGCAGCCCGGACAGGGGGCACACTGAAGCTTTCTTT

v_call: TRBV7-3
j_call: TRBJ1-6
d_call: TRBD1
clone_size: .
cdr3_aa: CASSLGQNSPLHF
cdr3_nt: TGTGCCAGCAGTTTGGGACAGAATTCACCCCTCCACTTT

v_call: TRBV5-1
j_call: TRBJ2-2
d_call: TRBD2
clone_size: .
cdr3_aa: CASSLAAGVDTGELFF
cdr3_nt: TGCGCCAGCAGCTTGGCGGCGGGGGTAGACACCGGGGAGCTGTTTTTT

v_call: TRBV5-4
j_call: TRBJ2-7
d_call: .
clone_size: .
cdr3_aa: CASSLVSGDYEQYF
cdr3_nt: TGTGCCAGCAGCTTGGTCTCAGGGGACTACGAGCAGTACTTC

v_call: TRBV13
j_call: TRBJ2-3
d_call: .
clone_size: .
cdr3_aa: CASSLLGGSDTQYF
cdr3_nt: TGTGCCAGCAGCTTACTAGGCGGTTCAGATACGCAGTATTTT

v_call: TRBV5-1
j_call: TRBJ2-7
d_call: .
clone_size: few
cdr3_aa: CASSLRRSYEQYF
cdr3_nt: TGCGCCAGCAGCTTGAGGCGGTCCTACGAGCAGTACTTC

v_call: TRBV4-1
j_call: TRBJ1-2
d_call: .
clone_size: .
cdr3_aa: CASSHISGHRNGYTF
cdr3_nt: TGCGCCAGCAGCCACATTTCAGGACACCGAAATGGCTACACCTTC

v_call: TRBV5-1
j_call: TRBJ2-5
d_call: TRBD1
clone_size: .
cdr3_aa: CASRTGETQYF
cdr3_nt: TGCGCCAGCCGGACAGGAGAGACCCAGTACTTC

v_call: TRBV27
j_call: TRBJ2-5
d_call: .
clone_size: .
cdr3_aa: CASGLSGKQETQYF
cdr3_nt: TGTGCCAGCGGACTTAGCGGAAAACAAGAGACCCAGTACTTC

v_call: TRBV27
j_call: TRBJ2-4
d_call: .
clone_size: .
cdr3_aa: CASSLRGSDIQYF
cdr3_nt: TGTGCCAGCAGTCTAAGGGGATCGGACATTCAGTACTTC

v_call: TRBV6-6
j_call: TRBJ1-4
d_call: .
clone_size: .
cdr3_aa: CASSSFLAEKLFF
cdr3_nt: TGTGCCAGCAGTTCCTTTCTAGCGGAAAAACTGTTTTTT

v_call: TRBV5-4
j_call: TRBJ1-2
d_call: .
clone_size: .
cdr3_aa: CASSFGDGGNRYGYTF
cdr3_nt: TGTGCCAGCAGCTTTGGAGATGGCGGGAATCGTTATGGCTACACCTTC

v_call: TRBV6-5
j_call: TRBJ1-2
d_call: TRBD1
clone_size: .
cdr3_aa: CASSYFSTGAGYGYTF
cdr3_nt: TGTGCCAGCAGTTACTTTTCGACAGGGGCAGGCTATGGCTACACCTTC

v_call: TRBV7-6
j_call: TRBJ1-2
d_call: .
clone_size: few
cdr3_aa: CASSLRGGGDGYTF
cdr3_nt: TGTGCCAGCAGCCTCAGGGGAGGGGGTGATGGCTACACCTTC

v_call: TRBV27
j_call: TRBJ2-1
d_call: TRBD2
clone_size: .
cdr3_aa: CASSLGLAGEQFF
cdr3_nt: TGTGCCAGCAGCCTGGGACTAGCGGGGGAGCAGTTCTTC

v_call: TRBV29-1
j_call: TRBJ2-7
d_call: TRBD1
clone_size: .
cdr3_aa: CSVEVGGRYEQYF
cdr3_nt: TGCAGCGTTGAGGTAGGGGGCAGATACGAGCAGTACTTC

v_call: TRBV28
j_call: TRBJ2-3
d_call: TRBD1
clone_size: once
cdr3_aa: CASSFRDRGPDTQYF
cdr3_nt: TGTGCCAGCAGTTTCCGGGACAGGGGCCCAGATACGCAGTATTTT

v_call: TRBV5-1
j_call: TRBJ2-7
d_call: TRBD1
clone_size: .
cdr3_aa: CASSPEPTGTGDGRQYF
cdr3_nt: TGCGCCAGCAGCCCAGAACCTACCGGGACAGGGGATGGTAGGCAGTACTTC

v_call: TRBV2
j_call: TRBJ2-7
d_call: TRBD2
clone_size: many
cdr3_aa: CASSARLAGGNEQYF
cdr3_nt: TGTGCCAGCAGTGCCCGACTAGCGGGGGGCAACGAGCAGTACTTC

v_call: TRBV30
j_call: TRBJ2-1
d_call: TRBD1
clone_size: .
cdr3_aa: CAWTATGTTYNEQFF
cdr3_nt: TGTGCCTGGACTGCGACAGGGACGACCTACAATGAGCAGTTCTTC

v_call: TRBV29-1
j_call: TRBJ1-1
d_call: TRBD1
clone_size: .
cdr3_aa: CSVAQGDTEAFF
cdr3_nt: TGCAGCGTTGCCCAGGGGGACACTGAAGCTTTCTTT

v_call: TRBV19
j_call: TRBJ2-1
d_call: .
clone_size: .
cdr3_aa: CASSARLVSRNNEQFF
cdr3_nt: TGTGCCAGTAGTGCTCGACTAGTCTCCCGGAACAATGAGCAGTTCTTC

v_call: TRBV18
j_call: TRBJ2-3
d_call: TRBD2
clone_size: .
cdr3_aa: CASSPGLAGADTQYF
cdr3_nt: TGTGCCAGCTCACCCGGACTAGCGGGGGCAGATACGCAGTATTTT

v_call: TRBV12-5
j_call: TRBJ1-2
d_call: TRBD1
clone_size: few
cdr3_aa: CASGRDRGWYGYTF
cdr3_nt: TGTGCTAGTGGTAGGGACAGGGGCTGGTATGGCTACACCTTC

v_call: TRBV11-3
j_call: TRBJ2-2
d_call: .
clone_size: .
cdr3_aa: CASSPEATVTGELFF
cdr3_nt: TGTGCCAGCAGCCCGGAAGCGACAGTCACCGGGGAGCTGTTTTTT

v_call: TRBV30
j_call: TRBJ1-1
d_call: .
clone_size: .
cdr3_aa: CAWSRAGAAFF
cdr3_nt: TGTGCCTGGAGTCGGGCAGGGGCGGCTTTCTTT

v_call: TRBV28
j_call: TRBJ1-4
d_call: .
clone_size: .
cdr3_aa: CASSSPLRGGLEKLFF
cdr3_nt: TGTGCCAGCAGTTCACCTCTCAGGGGAGGGTTAGAAAAACTGTTTTTT

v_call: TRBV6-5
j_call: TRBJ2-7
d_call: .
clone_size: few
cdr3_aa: CASSRGSYEQYF
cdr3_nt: TGTGCCAGCAGTCGGGGCTCCTACGAGCAGTACTTC

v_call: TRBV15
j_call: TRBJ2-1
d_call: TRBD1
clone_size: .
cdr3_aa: CATGPGQGILNEQFF
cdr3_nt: TGTGCCACCGGGCCGGGACAGGGGATTTTGAATGAGCAGTTCTTC

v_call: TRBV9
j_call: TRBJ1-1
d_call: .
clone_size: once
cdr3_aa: CASSVGERSEAFF
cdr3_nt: TGTGCCAGCAGCGTAGGGGAGCGGAGTGAAGCTTTCTTT